Below, 15 T cell receptor beta chains from the same sample are listed, as sequenced in a study of T cell responses to AZD1222 COVID-19 vaccine. The table came from immunoSEQ multiplex PCR; TCRdb's copy has only in-frame clones and leaves some out. The sample shows about 110,000 clones, about 87% of them seen only once. The material was peripheral blood, obtained on day 0 of AZD1222 vaccination. These receptors all come from an adult in good health.

The rearrangement uses TRBV25-1 and TRBJ1-1; D is perhaps TRBD1 (6 bases). Trimming took off 1 base at V and 7 bases at J, with 13 bases between the two ends. The CDR3 covers 14 residues. Germline CDR1 and CDR2: MGHDK and SYGVNS. CDR3 residues: CASSEFSDSLEAFF. The CDR3 region has the DNA TGTGCCAGCAGTGAATTTTCGGACAGCCTTGAAGCTTTCTTT.

This sequence joins TRBV7-8 and TRBJ2-3; tentatively, D is TRBD1 (6 bases). The CDR3 has 16 amino acids. The V end lost 2 bases, the J end lost 1 base, and 13 bases lay between the germline ends. Germline V gives CDR1 SGHVS, CDR2 FQNEAQ. The CDR3 region has the DNA TGTGCCAGCAGCTTAAGGATTGGACAGCGCACAGATACGCAGTATTTT. Encoded protein: CASSLRIGQRTDTQYF.

CDR3 nucleotide sequence: TGTGCCATCAGTGAGCTAACAGGGCTCGACGAGCAGTACTTC. Its protein is CAISELTGLDEQYF. V usage is TRBV10-3 and J usage is TRBJ2-7, with D possibly matching TRBD1 (6 bases). In germline, CDR1 is ENHRY, CDR2 SYGVKD. The CDR3 is made up of 14 amino acids. V gave up 2 bases and J gave up 5 bases, with 13 bases separating them.

This chain joins TRBV29-1 and TRBJ1-2; tentative D call: TRBD1 (5 bases). V was cut by 3 bases and J by 7 bases, with 15 bases left in between. Germline CDR1 SQVTM, CDR2 ANQGSEA. This CDR3 has 13 residues. CDR3 coding DNA: TGCAGCGTTGATTTGGTGGGGACGGTTGGCTACACCTTC. It yields the protein CSVDLVGTVGYTF.

The chain joins TRBV27 to TRBJ2-1; 8 bases are shared with TRBD2. The germline gives CDR1 MNHEY, CDR2 SMNVEV (reference sequence). The CDR3 length is 15 residues. With 3 bases clipped from V and 0 bases from J, the junction kept 1 base outside the gene matches. CDR3 amino acids: CASSFSGNSYNEQFF. The DNA of the CDR3 is TGTGCCAGCAGTTTTAGCGGGAACTCCTACAATGAGCAGTTCTTC.

The chain links TRBV2 to TRBJ1-1; 7 positions match TRBD1. With 4 bases clipped from V and 1 base from J, the junction kept 9 bases outside the gene matches. Germline V gives CDR1 SNHLY, CDR2 FYNNEI. This CDR3 comprises 16 residues. The CDR3 nucleotides read TGTGCCAGCAGTGGGGACAGACTAACACGGAACACTGAAGCTTTCTTT. Protein sequence: CASSGDRLTRNTEAFF. Full variable domain (outside the CDR3, taken from reference TRBV2 and TRBJ1-1): EPEVTQTPSHQVTQMGQEVILRCVPISNHLYFYWYRQILGQKVEFLVSFYNNEISEKSEIFDDQFSVERPDGSNFTLKIRSTKLEDSAMYFCASSGDRLTRNTEAFFGQGTRLTVV.

The chain joins TRBV5-6 to TRBJ1-4; 10 positions agree with TRBD1. The V gene's germline CDR1 is SGHDT and CDR2 YYEEEE. CDR3 length: 14 residues. V lost 0 bases, J lost 11 bases, and 4 bases stayed unmatched. The CDR3 reads CASSLDGQGGKLFF. As DNA, the CDR3 is TGTGCCAGCAGCTTGGACGGACAGGGGGGGAAACTGTTTTTT.

The chain employs TRBV5-1 and TRBJ1-2; D is unclear. V dropped 3 bases and J dropped 2 bases, with 11 bases sitting between them. This CDR3 is built from 14 residues. The germline CDR1 and CDR2 sequences are SGHRS and YFSETQ. The CDR3 nucleotides are TGCGCCAGCAGCTCCAGGACGGAGAACTATGGCTACACCTTC. Protein sequence: CASSSRTENYGYTF.

The rearrangement joins TRBV19 to TRBJ1-5, with D perhaps matching TRBD1 (6 bases). The ends were cut back, 7 bases at V and 7 bases at J, with 17 bases in the middle. The germline CDR1 and CDR2 sequences are LNHDA and SQIVND (reference sequence). This CDR3 contains 14 residues. The CDR3 spells CASKGERGVQPQHF. The CDR3 DNA sequence: TGTGCCAGTAAGGGGGAGAGGGGAGTCCAGCCCCAGCATTTT.

The chain links TRBV5-1 to TRBJ1-1; TRBD1 is a possible D gene (5 bases). CDR3 length equals 15 residues. Per germline, CDR1 SGHRS and CDR2 YFSETQ. V lost 3 bases to trimming and J lost 1 base, with 13 bases between them. The CDR3, as DNA: TGCGCCAGCAGCTCCGGTGGGGGGAGGAACACTGAAGCTTTCTTT. It codes for CASSSGGGRNTEAFF.

V is TRBV11-3 and J is TRBJ2-5; possibly TRBD2 for D (6 bases). CDR1 and CDR2 (germline): SGHNT, YENEEA. The V and J ends lost 1 base and 5 bases respectively, with 14 bases between them. The length of the CDR3 is 15 residues. CDR3 DNA: TGTGCCAGCAGCTTAGGACGGCGGGGCCAGGAGACCCAGTACTTC. Its translation: CASSLGRRGQETQYF.

This chain joins TRBV19 and TRBJ1-2; 9 bases are shared with TRBD1. The CDR3 is 14 amino acids. V shed 3 bases and J 4 bases; nucleotides not matched to a gene: 3. Germline V CDR1 and CDR2: LNHDA, SQIVND (reference sequence). The CDR3 sequence is CASSIGTGRYGYTF. The CDR3, as DNA: TGTGCCAGTAGTATTGGGACAGGGCGCTATGGCTACACCTTC.

J is TRBJ2-1 and V is TRBV27, with 11 bases matching TRBD2. From germline, CDR1 is MNHEY and CDR2 SMNVEV (reference sequence). The CDR3 length is 15 residues. J lost 4 bases, V lost 6 bases, and 5 bases had no gene match. The CDR3 DNA is TGTGCCAGCAGCGTAAGGACTAGCGGGTACAATGAGCAGTTCTTC. Protein: CASSVRTSGYNEQFF.

This clone was detected only once. The CDR3 here is CASSSGDTQYF. In DNA, the CDR3 is TGTGCCAGCAGTTCGGGGGATACGCAGTATTTT. The chain uses TRBV28 and TRBJ2-3; D perhaps matches TRBD2 (5 bases). Germline CDR1 MDHEN, CDR2 SYDVKM. V lost 4 bases and J 6 bases, leaving 5 bases between the germline ends. The CDR3 runs to 11 residues.

The genes are TRBV19 and TRBJ2-7; 8 bases map to TRBD2. Per the germline V gene, CDR1 is LNHDA and CDR2 is SQIVND (reference sequence). CDR3 length: 17 residues. The trim removed 3 bases at V and 1 base at J, leaving 11 bases unmatched. The CDR3 protein is CASSMYASGGRSYEQYF. The DNA of the CDR3 is TGTGCCAGTAGTATGTACGCGAGCGGGGGTCGGTCCTACGAGCAGTACTTC.